This is a list of T cell receptor beta chains from one sample in a study of T-cell memory formation after mild COVID-19. One entry per CDR3 protein, called by TCRdb with MiXCR from the 5' RACE reads. The sample comprises approximately 250,000 distinct CDR3 sequences, 15% to 20% of which are singletons, and 20% to 25% rests with the top ten. The sequenced sample consisted of PBMCs or a T cell subset sorted from them (not recorded which). Source of these receptors: a man younger than 35 who had mild COVID-19 (a few samples of this study predate the infection). Cell type and time point are not known. Each CDR3 is given with its conserved first and last residue.

17 TRBJ2-1 TRBV20-1 CSARETGTSGGFDEQFF
14 TRBJ1-1 TRBV5-1 CASSIQGGGTEAFF
13 TRBJ2-4 TRBV7-3 CASSLSRAGIQYF
10 TRBJ1-2 TRBV7-9 CASSFPGYTF
14 TRBJ2-5 TRBV6-2/TRBV6-3 CASSQPRAEETQYF
14 TRBJ1-5 TRBV12-3/TRBV12-4 CASSLGRPNQPQHF
15 TRBJ2-5 TRBV9 CASSPGTRMQETQYF
14 TRBJ2-3 TRBV6-5 CASKGGLTADTQYF
15 TRBJ2-7 TRBV30 CAWSPLAGSHYEQYF
18 TRBJ1-2 TRBV4-1 CASSQPYQSPVSTSGYTF
14 TRBJ1-2 TRBV18 CASSPPATKDGYTF
15 TRBJ2-1 TRBV18 CASSLVQGAGNEQFF
14 TRBJ1-1 TRBV5-1 CASSSDRVNTEAFF
15 TRBJ2-4 TRBV15 CATRGDRGSWNIQYF
14 TRBJ2-7 TRBV20-1 CSAVPPGKSYEQYF
17 TRBJ2-1 TRBV7-6 CASSFYAGTGAGNEQFF
14 TRBJ2-2 TRBV5-1 CASSLDRVAGELFF
17 TRBJ2-5 TRBV6-5 CASSYLGLAGYQETQYF
14 TRBJ2-7 TRBV20-1 CSARLQGESYEQYF
16 TRBJ2-1 TRBV6-4 CASSAGLAGGSDEQFF
16 TRBJ1-5 TRBV4-2 CASSQQGGHSNQPQHF
14 TRBJ1-1 TRBV7-2 CASSLASEHTEAFF
14 TRBJ2-7 TRBV6-6 CASSFRDTSYEQYF
13 TRBJ2-1 TRBV4-1 CASTQGVGVEQFF
14 TRBJ2-7 TRBV18 CASSQGTATYEQYF
12 TRBJ1-2 TRBV19 CASSRRVNGYTF